Each of the 22 T cell receptor beta chains below was sequenced from the same sample in a study of cytotoxic CD8 clonotypes in ibrutinib-treated CLL. Profiled with immunoSEQ multiplex PCR; TCRdb holds only in-frame clones, not every one. The repertoire holds tens of thousands of clones, with around two thirds as singletons. The sequencing here drew on PBMCs, taken after 12 months of ibrutinib treatment. All receptors come from a human donor with chronic lymphocytic leukemia.

This CDR3 is CAISELGGARYEQYF. CDR3 DNA: TGTGCCATCAGTGAGTTAGGAGGGGCGAGGTACGAGCAGTACTTC. The rearrangement joins TRBV10-3 to TRBJ2-7; tentatively, D is TRBD2 (6 bases). Trimming took off 1 base at V and 4 bases at J, with 14 bases between the two ends. CDR1 is ENHRY, CDR2 SYGVKD, per germline. This CDR3 comprises 15 residues.

The chain joins TRBV28 to TRBJ2-3, with 7 bases identical to TRBD1. After removal of 1 base from V and 2 bases from J, the junction contained 3 bases not matched to a gene. The germline CDR1 and CDR2 sequences are MDHEN and SYDVKM. The CDR3 sequence is 15 residues long. The CDR3 DNA is TGTGCCAGCAGTTTATCGGGACAGAACACAGATACGCAGTATTTT. Translated, it gives CASSLSGQNTDTQYF.

The sample holds a few counts of this clone. CDR3 loop: CASEGFFNYGYTF. The DNA for the CDR3 is TGTGCCAGCGAGGGGTTTTTTAACTATGGCTACACCTTC. The chain recombines TRBV11-2 with TRBJ1-2; D might be TRBD1 (5 bases). The V gene's germline CDR1 is SGHAT and CDR2 FQNNGV. This CDR3 region has 13 residues. Trimming removed 8 bases from V and 1 base from J, with 11 bases in between.

This clone was recorded a few times. The chain links TRBV7-9 to TRBJ1-2, with D hard to call. CDR3 length: 13 residues. V lost 2 bases and J lost 3, with 7 bases in between. The germline V gene has CDR1 SEHNR and CDR2 FQNEAQ (reference sequence). This CDR3 reads CASSLLGHYGYTF. The CDR3 DNA reads as TGTGCCAGCAGCTTATTGGGCCACTATGGCTACACCTTC.

This chain uses TRBV5-8 with TRBJ2-2; 7 bases are a match to TRBD2. V shed 3 bases and J 4 bases; nucleotides not matched to a gene: 3. The V gene's germline CDR1 is SGHTS and CDR2 YDEGEE. This CDR3 comprises 14 residues. The CDR3 spells CASSYKRGTGELFF. The CDR3 bases are TGTGCCAGCAGCTATAAGCGGGGCACCGGGGAGCTGTTTTTT.

This clone was picked up a small number of times. The chain uses TRBV19 and TRBJ2-7, with 7 bases fitting TRBD1. After removal of 3 bases from V and 5 bases from J, the junction contained 1 base not matched to a gene. This CDR3 region has 12 residues. Germline CDR1 is LNHDA and CDR2 is SQIVND (reference sequence). The CDR3 region has the DNA TGTGCCAGTAGTATTACAGGGGACGAGCAGTACTTC. This sequence encodes CASSITGDEQYF.

This chain joins TRBV5-4 and TRBJ2-3; D may be TRBD1 (6 bases). V was pared by 2 bases and J by 0 bases, with 7 bases between. The CDR3 has 14 residues. CDR1 and CDR2 (germline): SGHNT, YYREEE (reference sequence). CDR3 sequence reads: CASSFRGSTDTQYF. The CDR3 nucleotides are TGTGCCAGCAGCTTTAGGGGGAGCACAGATACGCAGTATTTT. Using reference TRBV5-4 and TRBJ2-3 for the parts outside the CDR3, the full variable domain is ETGVTQSPTHLIKTRGQQVTLRCSSQSGHNTVSWYQQALGQGPQFIFQYYREEENGRGNFPPRFSGLQFPNYSSELNVNALELDDSALYLCASSFRGSTDTQYFGPGTRLTVL.

The CDR3 loop reads CASSLRDRAYEQYF. The CDR3 region has the DNA TGTGCCAGCTCCCTGCGGGACAGAGCCTACGAGCAGTACTTC. The V call is TRBV18, the J call TRBJ2-7, with a possible D match to TRBD1 (7 bases). The ends were cut back, 6 bases at V and 2 bases at J, with 14 bases in the middle. Germline V gene data show CDR1 as KGHSH and CDR2 as LQKENI. The CDR3 runs to 14 residues.

This clone appeared a single time. The chain uses TRBV5-6 and TRBJ2-3; TRBD2 matches at 7 bases. Trimming cost V 0 bases and J 3 bases; bases outside gene matches: 4. The CDR3 sequence is 15 residues long. Germline V gives CDR1 SGHDT, CDR2 YYEEEE. The CDR3 loop is CASSLGASGTDTQYF. The CDR3 DNA reads as TGTGCCAGCAGCTTGGGGGCTAGCGGTACAGATACGCAGTATTTT. Full variable domain (missing parts from reference TRBV5-6 and TRBJ2-3): DAGVTQSPTHLIKTRGQQVTLRCSPKSGHDTVSWYQQALGQGPQFIFQYYEEEERQRGNFPDRFSGHQFPNYSSELNVNALLLGDSALYLCASSLGASGTDTQYFGPGTRLTVL.

The chain has TRBV13 and TRBJ1-4, with 9 positions matching TRBD1. This CDR3 has 15 residues. CDR1 PRHDT and CDR2 FYEKMQ come from the germline V gene (reference sequence). The V and J ends lost 0 bases and 5 bases, in that order; junction bases with no gene match: 1. DNA of the CDR3: TGTGCCAGCAGCTTAGGACAGGGGGCGAATGAAAAACTGTTTTTT. This translates into CASSLGQGANEKLFF.

The genes are TRBV9 and TRBJ2-5; D may be TRBD2 (5 bases). Germline loops: CDR1 SGDLS, CDR2 YYNGEE. The CDR3 length is 15 residues. V shed 0 bases and J shed 1 base, with 10 bases lying between them. CDR3 DNA sequence: TGTGCCAGCAGCGTAGGGGCACTAGTCCAAGAGACCCAGTACTTC. This encodes CASSVGALVQETQYF.

The V call is TRBV18, the J call TRBJ2-1; tentatively, D is TRBD1 (5 bases). CDR3 length: 14 amino acids. Per germline, CDR1 KGHSH and CDR2 LQKENI. Between the trimmed V and J ends, which lost 3 bases and 8 bases, there was a span of 14 bases. The CDR3 loop reads CASSPRQGSDEQFF. In nucleotides, the CDR3 is TGTGCCAGCTCACCGCGGCAGGGAAGTGATGAGCAGTTCTTC.

J is TRBJ2-7 and V is TRBV6-1; perhaps TRBD2 as D (5 bases). The germline CDR1 and CDR2 sequences are MNHNS and SASEGT. V lost 3 bases to trimming and J lost 5 bases, with 14 bases between them. The CDR3 extends over 14 amino acids. The CDR3 loop reads CASSDQGPRDEQYF. Written as DNA, the CDR3 is TGTGCCAGCAGTGATCAAGGACCGAGGGACGAGCAGTACTTC.

Written as DNA, the CDR3 is TGTGCCAGCAGTCTTCCCGTGATTGGAGGGGAGCAGTTCTTC. It encodes CASSLPVIGGEQFF. The chain couples TRBV2 to TRBJ2-1, with D maybe TRBD2 (6 bases). The V end lost 5 bases, the J end lost 10 bases, and 18 bases lay between the germline ends. The CDR3 consists of 14 residues. The V gene's germline CDR1 is SNHLY and CDR2 FYNNEI.

V gene TRBV19 combines with J gene TRBJ2-5; perhaps TRBD2 as D (5 bases). V dropped 3 bases and J dropped 5 bases, with 16 bases sitting between them. Germline V gene data show CDR1 as LNHDA and CDR2 as SQIVND (reference sequence). The length of the CDR3 is 15 residues. The CDR3 nucleotides are TGTGCCAGTAGTATTCCGGGATCCCTGGGGGAGACCCAGTACTTC. Translation gives CASSIPGSLGETQYF.

The chain joins TRBV4-1 to TRBJ1-6, with a weak D call TRBD1 (6 bases). CDR1 is MGHRA, CDR2 YSYEKL, per germline. The V end lost 0 bases, the J end lost 9 bases, and 12 bases lay between the germline ends. The CDR3 is 15 residues long. The CDR3 protein is CASSQERGAGSPLHF. In DNA form, the CDR3 reads TGCGCCAGCAGCCAAGAAAGGGGGGCCGGTTCACCCCTCCACTTT.

The chain joins TRBV27 to TRBJ1-6; TRBD1 aligns across 7 bases. The CDR3 covers 16 residues. Trimming at V came to 6 bases and at J to 6 bases, leaving 11 bases not matched to a gene. Germline CDR1 reads MNHEY; CDR2 reads SMNVEV (reference sequence). The CDR3 spells CASSPRPGQTNSPLHF. In DNA form, the CDR3 reads TGTGCCAGCAGCCCAAGGCCGGGACAGACTAATTCACCCCTCCACTTT.

This chain joins TRBV19 and TRBJ1-1; D is undetermined. Trimming removed 7 bases at V and 1 base at J, with 13 bases between. Per germline, CDR1 LNHDA and CDR2 SQIVND (reference sequence). This CDR3 is built from 14 residues. The CDR3 nucleotides read TGTGCCAGTATTCCTGGGGAGGGGAACACTGAAGCTTTCTTT. Protein product: CASIPGEGNTEAFF.

This clone appeared a single time. The chain has TRBV7-2 and TRBJ2-3; TRBD1 agrees at 9 bases. The ends lost 4 bases at V and 6 bases at J; junction bases unmatched: 2. The germline CDR1 and CDR2 sequences are SGHTA and FQGNSA. The CDR3 has 13 amino acids. The DNA for the CDR3 is TGTGCCAGCAGCTCCGACAGGGGGGATACGCAGTATTTT. Its translation: CASSSDRGDTQYF.

The V and J genes are TRBV30 and TRBJ1-2, with D possibly TRBD1 on 6 matching bases. Trimming stripped 5 bases from V and 1 base from J, with 14 bases between. CDR3 length: 14 residues. CDR1 GTSNPN and CDR2 SVGIG come from the germline V gene (reference sequence). The CDR3 region has the DNA TGTGCCTGGGCCCAGGGGTCCCATAACTATGGCTACACCTTC. Its protein product is CAWAQGSHNYGYTF.

The sample holds a few counts of this clone. This rearrangement joins TRBV9 to TRBJ1-6, with D perhaps matching TRBD1 (6 bases). Germline V lookup: CDR1 SGDLS, CDR2 YYNGEE. There are 16 residues in the CDR3. The V and J ends lost 0 bases and 7 bases respectively, with 14 bases between them. CDR3 sequence: CASSVEGGSGNSPLHF. As DNA, the CDR3 is TGTGCCAGCAGCGTAGAGGGGGGGTCAGGAAATTCACCCCTCCACTTT.

This clone was detected a few times. The J gene is TRBJ2-2, the V gene TRBV19; TRBD1 matches 8 bases. This CDR3 has 15 amino acids. Germline CDR1 and CDR2: LNHDA and SQIVND (reference sequence). The V segment lost 5 bases and the J segment 7 bases; nucleotides outside the gene matches: 9. The CDR3 coding sequence is TGTGCCAGTAGTGATGACAGGGGTGCTGGCGGGGAGCTGTTTTTT. Amino acids: CASSDDRGAGGELFF.